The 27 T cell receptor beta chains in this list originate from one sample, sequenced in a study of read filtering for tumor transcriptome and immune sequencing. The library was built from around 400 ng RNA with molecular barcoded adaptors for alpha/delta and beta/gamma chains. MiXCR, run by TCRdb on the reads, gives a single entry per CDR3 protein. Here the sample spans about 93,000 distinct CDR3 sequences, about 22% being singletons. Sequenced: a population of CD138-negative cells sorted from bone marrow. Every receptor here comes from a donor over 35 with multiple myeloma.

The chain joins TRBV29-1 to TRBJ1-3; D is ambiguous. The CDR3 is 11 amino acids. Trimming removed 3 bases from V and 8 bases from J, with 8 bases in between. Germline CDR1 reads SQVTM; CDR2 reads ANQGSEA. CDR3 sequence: CSVDRGDTIYF. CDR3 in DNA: TGCAGCGTTGATCGGGGAGACACCATATATTTT. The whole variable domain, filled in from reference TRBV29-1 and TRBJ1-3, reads SAVISQKPSRDICQRGTSLTIQCQVDSQVTMMFWYRQQPGQSLTLIATANQGSEATYESGFVIDKFPISRPNLTFSTLTVSNMSPEDSSIYLCSVDRGDTIYFGEGSWLTVV.

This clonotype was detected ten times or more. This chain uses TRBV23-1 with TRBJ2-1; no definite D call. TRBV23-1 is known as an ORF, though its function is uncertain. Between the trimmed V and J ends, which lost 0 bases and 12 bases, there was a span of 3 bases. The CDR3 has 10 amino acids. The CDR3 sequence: CASSQSAQFF. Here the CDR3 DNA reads TGCGCCAGCAGTCAATCGGCGCAGTTCTTC.

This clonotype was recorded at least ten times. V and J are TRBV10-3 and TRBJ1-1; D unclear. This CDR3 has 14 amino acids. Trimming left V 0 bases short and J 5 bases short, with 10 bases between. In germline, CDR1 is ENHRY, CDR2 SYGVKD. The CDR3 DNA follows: TGTGCCATCAGTGAGTCGCCCGGAGGGACTGAAGCTTTCTTT. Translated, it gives CAISESPGGTEAFF.

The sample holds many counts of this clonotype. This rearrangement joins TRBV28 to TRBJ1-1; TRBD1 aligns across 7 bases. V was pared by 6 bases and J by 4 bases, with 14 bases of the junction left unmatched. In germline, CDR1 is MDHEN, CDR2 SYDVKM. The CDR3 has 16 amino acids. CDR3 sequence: CASRTPPGGRFTEAFF. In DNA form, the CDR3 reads TGTGCCAGCAGAACTCCGCCAGGGGGAAGATTCACTGAAGCTTTCTTT. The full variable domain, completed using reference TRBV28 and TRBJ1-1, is DVKVTQSSRYLVKRTGEKVFLECVQDMDHENMFWYRQDPGLGLRLIYFSYDVKMKEKGDIPEGYSVSREKKERFSLILESASTNQTSMYLCASRTPPGGRFTEAFFGQGTRLTVV.

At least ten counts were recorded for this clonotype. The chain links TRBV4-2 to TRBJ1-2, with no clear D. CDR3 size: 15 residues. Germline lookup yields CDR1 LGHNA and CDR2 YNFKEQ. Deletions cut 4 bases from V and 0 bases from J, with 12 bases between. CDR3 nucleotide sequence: TGTGCCAGCAGCCTAACGGACGGAACTAACTATGGCTACACCTTC. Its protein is CASSLTDGTNYGYTF.

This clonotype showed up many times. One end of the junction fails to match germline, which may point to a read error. CDR3 residues: CASRTSGSLISQYF. The DNA of the CDR3 is TGTGCCAGTAGAACCTCCGGGAGCCTTATTAGTCAGTACTTT. The chain joins TRBV19 to TRBJ2-7; D perhaps matches TRBD2 (6 bases). The CDR3 has 14 residues. Germline CDR1 reads LNHDA; CDR2 reads SQIVND (reference sequence).

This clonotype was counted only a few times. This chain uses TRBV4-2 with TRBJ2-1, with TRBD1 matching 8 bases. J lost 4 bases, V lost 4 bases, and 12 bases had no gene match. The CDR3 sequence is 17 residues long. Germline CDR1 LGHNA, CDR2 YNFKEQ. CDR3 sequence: CASSPISETGAYNEQFF. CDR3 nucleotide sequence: TGTGCCAGCAGCCCAATATCGGAGACAGGGGCTTACAATGAGCAGTTCTTC.

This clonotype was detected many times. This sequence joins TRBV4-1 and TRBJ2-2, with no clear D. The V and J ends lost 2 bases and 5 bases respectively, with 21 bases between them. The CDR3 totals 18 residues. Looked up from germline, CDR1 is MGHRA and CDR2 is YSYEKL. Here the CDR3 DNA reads TGCGCCAGCAGCCAAAATCTTTGGACCACAAGACCGACCGGGGAGCTGTTTTTT. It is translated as CASSQNLWTTRPTGELFF.

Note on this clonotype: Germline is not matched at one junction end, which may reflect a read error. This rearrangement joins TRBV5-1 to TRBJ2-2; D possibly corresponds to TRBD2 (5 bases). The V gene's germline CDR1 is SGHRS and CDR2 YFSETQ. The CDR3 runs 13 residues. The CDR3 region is CASGLVNTGELFF. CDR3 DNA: TGCGCCAGCGGCTTGGTCAACACCGGGGAGCTGTTCTTT.

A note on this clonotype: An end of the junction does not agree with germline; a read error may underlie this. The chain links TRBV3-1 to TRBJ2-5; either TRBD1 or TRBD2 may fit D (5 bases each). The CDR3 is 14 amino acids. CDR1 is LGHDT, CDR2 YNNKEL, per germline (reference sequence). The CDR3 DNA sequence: TGTGTCAGCAGCCAAGGGACGGTCCAAGAGACCCAGTACTTC. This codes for CVSSQGTVQETQYF.

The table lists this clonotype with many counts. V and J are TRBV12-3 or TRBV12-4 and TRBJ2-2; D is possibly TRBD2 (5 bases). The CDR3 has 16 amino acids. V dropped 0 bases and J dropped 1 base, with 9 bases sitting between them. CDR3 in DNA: TGTGCCAGCAGTTTAGCGAGCGGTCGGAACACCGGGGAGCTGTTTTTT. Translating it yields CASSLASGRNTGELFF.

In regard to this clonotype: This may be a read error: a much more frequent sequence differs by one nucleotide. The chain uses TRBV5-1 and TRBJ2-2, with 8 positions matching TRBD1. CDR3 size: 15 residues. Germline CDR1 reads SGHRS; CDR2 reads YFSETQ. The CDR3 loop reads CASSSGQVVTEELFF. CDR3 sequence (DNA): TGCGCCAGCAGCTCGGGACAGGTAGTCACCGAGGAGCTGTTTTTT.

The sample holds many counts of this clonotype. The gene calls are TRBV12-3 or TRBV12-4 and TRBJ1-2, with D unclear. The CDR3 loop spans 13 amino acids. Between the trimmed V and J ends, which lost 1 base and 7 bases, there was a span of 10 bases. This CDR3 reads CASSLETEVGYTF. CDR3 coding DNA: TGTGCCAGCAGTTTAGAAACAGAGGTTGGCTACACCTTC.

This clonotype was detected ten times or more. The CDR3 coding sequence is TGTGCCAGCAGCCGTTCGACTAGCGGGGGTTTCAATGAGCAGTTCTTC. Its translation: CASSRSTSGGFNEQFF. V and J are TRBV4-2 and TRBJ2-1; 12 nucleotides agree with TRBD2. Germline V CDR1 and CDR2: LGHNA, YNFKEQ. The J segment lost 6 bases and the V segment lost 4 bases, leaving 7 bases of the junction unmatched. CDR3 size: 16 residues.

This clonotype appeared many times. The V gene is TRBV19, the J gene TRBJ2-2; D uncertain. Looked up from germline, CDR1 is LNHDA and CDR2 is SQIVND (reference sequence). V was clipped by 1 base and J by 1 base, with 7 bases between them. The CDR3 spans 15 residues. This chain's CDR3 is CASSIGQRNTGELFF. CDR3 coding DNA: TGTGCCAGTAGTATAGGGCAGCGGAACACCGGGGAGCTGTTTTTT.

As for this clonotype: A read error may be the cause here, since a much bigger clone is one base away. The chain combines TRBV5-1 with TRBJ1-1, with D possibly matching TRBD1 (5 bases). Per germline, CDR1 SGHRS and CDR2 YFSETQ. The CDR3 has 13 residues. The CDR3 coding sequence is TGCGCCAGCAGCTTTGGGGGTGTCACTGAAGCTTCCTTT. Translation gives CASSFGGVTEASF.

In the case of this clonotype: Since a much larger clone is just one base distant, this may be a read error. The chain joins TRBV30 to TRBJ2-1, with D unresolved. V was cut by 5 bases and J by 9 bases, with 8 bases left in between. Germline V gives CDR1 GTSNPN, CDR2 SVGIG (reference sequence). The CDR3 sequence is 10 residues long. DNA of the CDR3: TGTGCCTGGCGTGCTGGTGAGCAGTTCTTC. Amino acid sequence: CAWRAGEQFF.

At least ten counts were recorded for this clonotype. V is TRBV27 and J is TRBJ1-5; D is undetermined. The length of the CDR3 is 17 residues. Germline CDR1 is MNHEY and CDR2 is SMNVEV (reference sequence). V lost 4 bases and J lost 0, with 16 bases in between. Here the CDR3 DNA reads TGTGCCAGCAGTTCAGGACCCAAACGGGGTAGCAATCAGCCCCAGCATTTT. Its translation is CASSSGPKRGSNQPQHF.

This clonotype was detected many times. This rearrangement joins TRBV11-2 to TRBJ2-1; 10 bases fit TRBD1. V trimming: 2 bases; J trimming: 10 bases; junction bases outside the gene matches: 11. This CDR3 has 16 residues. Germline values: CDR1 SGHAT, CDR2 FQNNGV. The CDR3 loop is CASSLRPGQGTGEQFF. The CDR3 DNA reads TGTGCCAGCAGCTTACGACCGGGACAGGGGACAGGCGAGCAGTTCTTC.

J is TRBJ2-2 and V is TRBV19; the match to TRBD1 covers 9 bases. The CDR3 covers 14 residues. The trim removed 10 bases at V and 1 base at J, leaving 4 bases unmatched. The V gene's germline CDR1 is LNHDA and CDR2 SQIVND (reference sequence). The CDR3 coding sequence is TGTGCCACGTTGGACAGGGGGAACACCGGGGAGCTGTTTTTT. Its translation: CATLDRGNTGELFF.

The CDR3 DNA sequence: TGTGCCAGCAGTTTTACAGGAGGTTCCTATGGCTACACCTTC. Translated: CASSFTGGSYGYTF. V is TRBV28 and J is TRBJ1-2, with D tentatively TRBD1 (5 bases). V was trimmed by 3 bases and J by 4 bases, leaving 12 bases between them. There are 14 residues in the CDR3. Per the germline V gene, CDR1 is MDHEN and CDR2 is SYDVKM.

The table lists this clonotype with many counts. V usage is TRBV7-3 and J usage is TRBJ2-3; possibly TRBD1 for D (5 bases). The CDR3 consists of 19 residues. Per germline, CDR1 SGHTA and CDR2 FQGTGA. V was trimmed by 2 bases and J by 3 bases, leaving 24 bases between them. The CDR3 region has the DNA TGTGCCAGCAGCTTAGAAGGGGCTAGAGGACCGAGCACAACAGATACGCAGTATTTT. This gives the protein CASSLEGARGPSTTDTQYF. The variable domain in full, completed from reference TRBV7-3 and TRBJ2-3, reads GAGVSQTPSNKVTEKGKYVELRCDPISGHTALYWYRQSLGQGPEFLIYFQGTGAADDSGLPNDRFFAVRPEGSVSTLKIQRTERGDSAVYLCASSLEGARGPSTTDTQYFGPGTRLTVL.

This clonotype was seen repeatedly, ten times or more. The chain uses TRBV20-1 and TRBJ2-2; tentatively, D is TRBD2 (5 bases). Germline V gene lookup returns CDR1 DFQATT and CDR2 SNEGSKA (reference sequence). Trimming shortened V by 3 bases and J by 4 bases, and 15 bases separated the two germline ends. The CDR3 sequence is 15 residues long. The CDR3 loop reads CSASNVLSGTGELFF. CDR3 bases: TGCAGTGCTAGCAACGTCCTAAGCGGCACCGGGGAGCTGTTTTTT.

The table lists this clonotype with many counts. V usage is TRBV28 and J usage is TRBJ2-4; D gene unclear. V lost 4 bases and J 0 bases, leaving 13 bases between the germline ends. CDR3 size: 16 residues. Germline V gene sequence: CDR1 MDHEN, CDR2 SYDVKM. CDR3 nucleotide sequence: TGTGCCAGCAGTTCCCCGGCGGATGTAGCCAAAAACATTCAGTACTTC. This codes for CASSSPADVAKNIQYF.

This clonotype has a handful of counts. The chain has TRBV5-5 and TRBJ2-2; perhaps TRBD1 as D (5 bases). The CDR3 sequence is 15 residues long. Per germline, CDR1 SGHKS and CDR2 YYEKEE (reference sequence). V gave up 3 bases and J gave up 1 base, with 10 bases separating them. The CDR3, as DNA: TGTGCCAGCAGCTCTACGGACATGAACACCGGGGAGCTGTTTTTT. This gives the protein CASSSTDMNTGELFF.

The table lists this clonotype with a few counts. The CDR3 DNA follows: TGTGCCAGCAAGGGGGATAGCAATCAGCCCCAGCATTTT. Its translation: CASKGDSNQPQHF. The chain uses TRBV2 and TRBJ1-5; D perhaps matches TRBD1 (6 bases). In germline, CDR1 is SNHLY, CDR2 FYNNEI. The CDR3 extends over 13 amino acids. The ends were cut back, 7 bases at V and 0 bases at J, with 7 bases in the middle.

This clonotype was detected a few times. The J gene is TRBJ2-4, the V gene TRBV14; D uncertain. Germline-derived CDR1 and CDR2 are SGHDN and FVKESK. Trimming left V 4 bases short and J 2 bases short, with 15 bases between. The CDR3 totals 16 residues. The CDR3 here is CASSRTRFGTKNIQYF. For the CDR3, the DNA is TGTGCCAGCAGCCGCACAAGATTTGGGACCAAAAACATTCAGTACTTC.